This T cell receptor (beta chain) originates from a study of cytotoxic CD8 clonotypes in ibrutinib-treated CLL. Study-level results: Clonotypes that were public were uncommon, and they contracted or stayed stable on treatment.

Remarks on this clone: Its antigen is not known.

Germline CDR1 SGHVS, CDR2 FNYEAQ. The CDR3 contains 15 residues. V dropped 5 bases and J dropped 7; count of bases not matched to a gene: 6. Method: immunoSEQ multiplex PCR; TCRdb's copy keeps in-frame clones and lacks some. The data contain 45,000 or so clones, 50% to 65% of them seen just once; the ten biggest clones take up 25% to 35%. The sequence came from a human donor with chronic lymphocytic leukemia. The V gene is TRBV7-6, the J gene TRBJ1-5; 12 nucleotides line up with TRBD1. The sequencing used PBMCs, collected after 24 months of ibrutinib treatment. The CDR3 loop reads CASSGGQGAGQPQHF. The CDR3 DNA follows: TGTGCCAGCAGCGGGGGACAGGGGGCAGGCCAGCCCCAGCATTTT.